The 17 T cell receptor beta chains listed next were all sequenced from one sample in a study of cytomegalovirus exposure and HLA in healthy donors (dated by TCRdb to 2017 to 2019). Library method: the immunoSEQ multiplex PCR assay. The multiplex PCR relied on a mix of 60 forward primers for TCR Vbeta segments and 13 reverse primers for TCR Jbeta segments. TCRdb took this table from immuneACCESS and kept in-frame rearrangements with V and J called. Such tables lack part of the clones; where checked against another copy, unresolved V genes explain under half of the gap, and the rest is unexplained. Here the sample has around 99,000 clones; 65% to 80% occur a single time. Jointly, the top ten make up roughly 3.9% of the sample. Sample: PBMCs. These receptors were collected from a male donor in good health and CMV-seronegative.

The chain is built from TRBV27 and TRBJ1-2; perhaps TRBD1 as D (5 bases). The CDR3 has 17 amino acids. CDR1 is MNHEY and CDR2 is SMNVEV in the germline V gene (reference sequence). The V gene lost 8 bases and the J gene lost 4 bases, with 26 bases spanning the gap. CDR3 region: CASPLEGRPKKIYGYTF. The CDR3 coding sequence is TGTGCCAGCCCATTGGAGGGGCGGCCCAAAAAGATCTATGGCTACACCTTC.

Here the CDR3 DNA reads TGTGCCAGCAGCCAAGCGGGGGAGCTGTTTTTT. This gives the protein CASSQAGELFF. V usage is TRBV14 and J usage is TRBJ2-2, with no clear D. The CDR3 totals 11 residues. Germline lookup yields CDR1 SGHDN and CDR2 FVKESK. The ends were cut back, 1 base at V and 8 bases at J, with 2 bases in the middle.

In its sample, this clone was seen once. The chain links TRBV14 to TRBJ1-1, with D possibly matching TRBD1 (6 bases). Germline CDR1 SGHDN, CDR2 FVKESK. Trimming removed 1 base at V and 1 base at J, with 13 bases between. The CDR3 length is 16 residues. This CDR3 is CASSQALGGANTEAFF. In nucleotides, the CDR3 is TGTGCCAGCAGCCAAGCCCTAGGGGGGGCGAACACTGAAGCTTTCTTT. Looking up the rest from reference TRBV14 and TRBJ1-1 gives the full variable domain: EAGVTQFPSHSVIEKGQTVTLRCDPISGHDNLYWYRRVMGKEIKFLLHFVKESKQDESGMPNNRFLAERTGGTYSTLKVQPAELEDSGVYFCASSQALGGANTEAFFGQGTRLTVV.

This chain links TRBV6-5 with TRBJ2-1; 9 positions match TRBD2. With 7 bases clipped from V and 3 bases from J, the junction kept 7 bases outside the gene matches. The CDR3 has 15 amino acids. Germline V gene data show CDR1 as MNHEY and CDR2 as SVGAGI. As DNA, the CDR3 is TGTGCCAGCACCCGAAGACTAGCGGACTACAATGAGCAGTTCTTC. It translates to CASTRRLADYNEQFF.

Only a few counts were recorded for this clone. A read error may produce the germline difference seen at one junction end. This chain uses TRBV27 with TRBJ1-2, with 7 bases fitting TRBD1. This CDR3 contains 14 residues. Germline V lookup: CDR1 MNHEY, CDR2 SMNVEV (reference sequence). The CDR3 protein is CASSFNRDSPVFIF. The CDR3 DNA sequence: TGTGCCAGCAGCTTCAACCGGGACAGCCCTGTTTTTATCTTC.

The chain has TRBV14 and TRBJ2-5, with 7 nucleotides matching TRBD1. The J call may be in error: the DNA end matches TRBJ2-7 better. Germline lookup yields CDR1 SGHDN and CDR2 FVKESK. There are 14 residues in the CDR3. CDR3 sequence: CASSQADRANEQYF. The DNA of the CDR3 is TGTGCCAGCAGCCAAGCAGACAGGGCTAACGAGCAGTACTTC.

The chain couples TRBV29-1 to TRBJ2-3, with D maybe TRBD1 (6 bases). CDR3 length: 14 residues. Germline V gene sequence: CDR1 SQVTM, CDR2 ANQGSEA. With 7 bases removed from V and 7 bases from J, the gap between germline ends came to 21 bases. The CDR3 sequence is CSARTVEHYHTQYF. For the CDR3, the DNA is TGCAGCGCCAGGACAGTGGAGCACTACCATACGCAGTATTTT.

This chain links TRBV7-8 with TRBJ2-3; the match to TRBD2 covers 9 bases. Germline CDR1 SGHVS, CDR2 FQNEAQ. V shed 1 base and J 5 bases; nucleotides not matched to a gene: 7. The CDR3 has 16 residues. Here the CDR3 DNA reads TGTGCCAGCAGCTTAGGATTAGCGGGAGTGGTAGATACGCAGTATTTT. It specifies CASSLGLAGVVDTQYF.

The chain carries TRBV7-9 and TRBJ1-1; D unclear. The CDR3 runs to 13 residues. V was cut by 0 bases and J by 6 bases, with 8 bases left in between. Germline-derived CDR1 and CDR2 are SEHNR and FQNEAQ (reference sequence). The CDR3 sequence is CASSLAGRAEAFF. The CDR3 nucleotides read TGTGCCAGCAGCTTAGCGGGGAGAGCTGAAGCTTTCTTT.

The table lists this clone with a few counts. The V call is TRBV27, the J call TRBJ1-1; 8 positions agree with TRBD1. The CDR3 is 14 residues long. Germline V gene sequence: CDR1 MNHEY, CDR2 SMNVEV (reference sequence). Trimming at V came to 8 bases and at J to 1 base, leaving 6 bases not matched to a gene. The CDR3 protein is CASRLGTGNTEAFF. In DNA form, the CDR3 reads TGTGCCAGCCGGTTAGGGACAGGGAACACTGAAGCTTTCTTT.

The V and J genes are TRBV27 and TRBJ2-1; 11 bases map to TRBD2. Germline assignment: CDR1 MNHEY and CDR2 SMNVEV (reference sequence). The CDR3 runs to 16 residues. The trim removed 3 bases at V and 2 bases at J, leaving 3 bases unmatched. The DNA for the CDR3 is TGTGCCAGCAGTTTCAGACTAGCGGGGACCTACAATGAGCAGTTCTTC. Translating it yields CASSFRLAGTYNEQFF.

This chain uses TRBV5-6 with TRBJ2-6; D uncertain. Per germline, CDR1 SGHDT and CDR2 YYEEEE. This CDR3 spans 12 amino acids. V gave up 3 bases and J gave up 12 bases, with 10 bases separating them. In DNA, the CDR3 is TGTGCCAGCAGCTCTGGTTCGGGCGTCCTGACTTTC. It yields the protein CASSSGSGVLTF.

The chain is built from TRBV30 and TRBJ2-1; 8 bases align to TRBD2. Germline-derived CDR1 and CDR2 are GTSNPN and SVGIG (reference sequence). This CDR3 region has 16 residues. J gave up 2 bases and V 0 bases, and 6 bases lay outside the gene matches. CDR3 region: CAWSVMGLVAYNEQFF. CDR3 bases: TGTGCCTGGAGTGTCATGGGACTAGTGGCCTACAATGAGCAGTTCTTC.

The chain is built from TRBV5-1 and TRBJ2-3, with D tentatively TRBD2 (6 bases). Germline lookup yields CDR1 SGHRS and CDR2 YFSETQ. The CDR3 totals 15 residues. The ends were cut back, 0 bases at V and 3 bases at J, with 11 bases in the middle. The CDR3 sequence is CASSLVGSLTDTQYF. The CDR3 coding sequence is TGCGCCAGCAGCTTGGTCGGGAGTCTAACAGATACGCAGTATTTT.

Turning to this clone: One end of the junction does not line up with germline, which may come from a read error. The chain recombines TRBV11-3 with TRBJ2-5; 7 bases fit TRBD2. CDR1 is SGHNT, CDR2 YENEEA, per germline. The CDR3 length is 13 residues. This CDR3 is CATSVGEGETQYF. The CDR3 DNA is TGTGCCACCAGCGTAGGGGAGGGGGAGACCCAGTACTTC.

The chain has TRBV7-9 and TRBJ2-5, with 8 nucleotides matching TRBD2. The DNA end lines up better with TRBJ2-7; the J call may be wrong. Germline V gene lookup returns CDR1 SEHNR and CDR2 FQNEAQ (reference sequence). The CDR3 totals 15 residues. CDR3 bases: TGTGCCAGCAGCTTCACTAGCGGCTACTCCTACGAGCAGTACTTC. Its protein product is CASSFTSGYSYEQYF.

This sequence joins TRBV7-9 and TRBJ2-1; 7 nucleotides agree with TRBD2. This CDR3 comprises 15 residues. CDR1 and CDR2 (germline): SEHNR, FQNEAQ (reference sequence). The V and J ends lost 2 bases and 5 bases, in that order; junction bases with no gene match: 6. CDR3 loop: CASSLKASGDNEQFF. As DNA, the CDR3 is TGTGCCAGCAGCTTAAAGGCTAGCGGAGACAATGAGCAGTTCTTC.